The 5 T cell receptor beta chains below come from one sample, sequenced in a study of T-cell memory formation after mild COVID-19. MiXCR, applied by TCRdb to the 5' RACE reads, yields one record per CDR3 protein. Counted here are 350,000 to 500,000 distinct CDR3 sequences, 15% to 20% occurring once; the ten biggest clones make up around a fifth. The sequencing input was PBMCs or a T cell subset sorted from them (not recorded which). The source of these receptors is a man aged 18 to 29 who had mild COVID-19 (a few samples of this study predate the infection). Cell type and time point are not known.

This clonotype was detected many times. This chain uses TRBV20-1 with TRBJ1-3, with D possibly being TRBD1 (5 bases). The CDR3 has 15 amino acids. The V end was cut by 0 bases, the J end by 0 bases, with 9 bases between. CDR1 and CDR2 (germline): DFQATT, SNEGSKA (reference sequence). The CDR3 bases are TGCAGTGCTAGAGATCCGGGGGGCTCTGGAAACACCATATATTTT. Encoded protein: CSARDPGGSGNTIYF.

This clonotype was seen repeatedly, ten times or more. The V and J genes are TRBV7-2 and TRBJ2-3; 14 nucleotides agree with TRBD2. The CDR3 spans 17 residues. Trimming cost V 5 bases and J 1 base; bases outside gene matches: 5. CDR1 and CDR2 (germline): SGHTA, FQGNSA. The CDR3 DNA sequence: TGTGCCAGCAGCCCACCGGGACTAGCGGGGGGCACAGATACGCAGTATTTT. Protein: CASSPPGLAGGTDTQYF.

This clonotype was observed a few times. This chain links TRBV20-1 with TRBJ2-5, with D perhaps matching TRBD2 (6 bases). Germline loops: CDR1 DFQATT, CDR2 SNEGSKA (reference sequence). Trimming took off 0 bases at V and 5 bases at J, with 13 bases between the two ends. The CDR3 sequence is 14 residues long. In DNA, the CDR3 is TGCAGTGCTAGAGATACTAGCTCAACGGAGACCCAGTACTTC. The encoded protein is CSARDTSSTETQYF.

A few counts support this clonotype. The chain has TRBV4-3 and TRBJ1-1, with D possibly TRBD1 on 6 matching bases. This CDR3 comprises 19 residues. Germline V gives CDR1 LGHNA, CDR2 YSLEER. Trimming left V 2 bases short and J 2 bases short, with 24 bases between. CDR3: CASSQHPPNSGRGNTEAFF. CDR3 sequence (DNA): TGCGCCAGCAGCCAACATCCCCCGAACAGCGGCAGGGGTAACACTGAAGCTTTCTTT.

This clonotype was recorded a few times. This chain links TRBV18 with TRBJ1-6; D gene uncertain. V was shortened by 1 base and J by 9 bases, with 7 bases between the two germline ends. This CDR3 spans 13 amino acids. CDR1 is KGHSH and CDR2 is LQKENI in the germline V gene. Here the CDR3 reads CASSPQGGSPLHF. DNA of the CDR3: TGTGCCAGCTCACCACAGGGAGGTTCACCCCTCCACTTT.